The clone carrying this T cell receptor beta chain was observed a few times. The authors reverse transcribed all of the isolated RNA, so sequencing captured expressed TCRB transcripts. Clones were read by immunoSEQ multiplex PCR, and TCRdb kept only the in-frame ones, dropping some. Found here are just over 600,000 clones, around a sixth of them singletons; the top ten hold about 0.097%. The sample is drawn from a study of beta chain features in type 1 diabetes. The CDR3 covers 16 residues. V lost 0 bases to trimming and J lost 1 base; unmatched junction nucleotides: 6. Germline assignment: CDR1 MNHEY and CDR2 SVGAGI. Each population that was sorted was more than 98% pure.

Sequencing was performed on naive CD4+ T cells from blood. This receptor was identified in a man aged 18 to 30 in good health. This chain uses TRBV6-5 with TRBJ2-7, with 7 positions matching TRBD2. As DNA, the CDR3 is TGTGCCAGCAGTTACTCGAAATACGGGGGGTCCTACGAGCAGTACTTC. Its translation is CASSYSKYGGSYEQYF.